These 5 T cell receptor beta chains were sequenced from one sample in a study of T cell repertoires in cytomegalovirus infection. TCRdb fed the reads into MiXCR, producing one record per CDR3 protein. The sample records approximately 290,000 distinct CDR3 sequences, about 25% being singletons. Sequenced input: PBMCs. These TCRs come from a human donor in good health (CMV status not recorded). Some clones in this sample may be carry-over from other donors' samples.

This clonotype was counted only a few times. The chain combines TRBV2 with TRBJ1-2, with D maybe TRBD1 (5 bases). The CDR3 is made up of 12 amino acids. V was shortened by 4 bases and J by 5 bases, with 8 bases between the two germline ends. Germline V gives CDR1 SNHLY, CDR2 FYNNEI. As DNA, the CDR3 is TGTGCCAGCAGTGGGGGGGATTATGGCTACACCTTC. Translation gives CASSGGDYGYTF.

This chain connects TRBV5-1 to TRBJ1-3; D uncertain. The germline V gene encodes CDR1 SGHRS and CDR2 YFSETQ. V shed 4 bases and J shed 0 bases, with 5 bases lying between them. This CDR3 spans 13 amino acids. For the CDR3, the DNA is TGCGCCAGCAGCCGGTTCTCTGGAAACACCATATATTTT. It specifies CASSRFSGNTIYF. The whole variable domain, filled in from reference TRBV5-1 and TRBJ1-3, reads KAGVTQTPRYLIKTRGQQVTLSCSPISGHRSVSWYQQTPGQGLQFLFEYFSETQRNKGNFPGRFSGRQFSNSRSEMNVSTLELGDSALYLCASSRFSGNTIYFGEGSWLTVV.

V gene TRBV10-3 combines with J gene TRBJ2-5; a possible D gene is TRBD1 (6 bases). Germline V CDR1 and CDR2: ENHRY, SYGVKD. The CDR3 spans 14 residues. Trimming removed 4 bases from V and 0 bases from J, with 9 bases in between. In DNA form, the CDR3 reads TGTGCCATCAGTGCGGGACAAGACCAAGAGACCCAGTACTTC. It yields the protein CAISAGQDQETQYF.

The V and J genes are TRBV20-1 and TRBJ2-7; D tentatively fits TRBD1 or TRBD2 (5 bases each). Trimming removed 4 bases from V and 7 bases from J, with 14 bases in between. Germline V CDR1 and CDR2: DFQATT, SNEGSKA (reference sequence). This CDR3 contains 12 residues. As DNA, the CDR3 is TGCAGTGCTACCCCTCGAGGGGAGGAGCAGTACTTC. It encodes CSATPRGEEQYF.

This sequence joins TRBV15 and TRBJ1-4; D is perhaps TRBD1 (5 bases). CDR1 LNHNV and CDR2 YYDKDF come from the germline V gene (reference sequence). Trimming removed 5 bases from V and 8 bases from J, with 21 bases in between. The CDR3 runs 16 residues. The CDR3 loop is CATSLGGAVGREKLFF. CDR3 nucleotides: TGTGCCACCAGCCTAGGTGGGGCAGTTGGGCGAGAAAAACTGTTTTTT. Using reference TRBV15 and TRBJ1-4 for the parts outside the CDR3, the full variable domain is DAMVIQNPRYQVTQFGKPVTLSCSQTLNHNVMYWYQQKSSQAPKLLFHYYDKDFNNEADTPDNFQSRRPNTSFCFLDIRSPGLGDTAMYLCATSLGGAVGREKLFFGSGTQLSVL.